The 28 T cell receptor beta chains below come from one sample, sequenced in a study of CD8+CD57+ T cells in acquired aplastic anemia. Genomic DNA acted as the template from which TCR beta VDJ combination and CDR3 sequence profiling were carried out. MiXCR, run by TCRdb on the reads, gives a single entry per CDR3 protein. The profile shows approximately 250,000 distinct CDR3 sequences, 70% to 85% of them singletons. CD8+CD57+ cell expansion had been shown by flow cytometry in patients chosen for sequencing. The sequenced material came from sorted CD4+, CD8+, or CD8+CD57+ T cells (not recorded which) from PBMCs. These receptors originate from a human donor with aplastic anemia.

The chain couples TRBV9 to TRBJ1-5; D not certain. Deletions cut 3 bases from V and 15 bases from J, with 22 bases between. Per germline, CDR1 SGDLS and CDR2 YYNGEE. This CDR3 comprises 14 residues. The CDR3 region is CASSESDSNTDTHF. The CDR3 nucleotides are TGTGCCAGCAGCGAGTCGGATAGCAATACAGACACGCATTTT. Variable domain in full (rest from reference TRBV9 and TRBJ1-5): DSGVTQTPKHLITATGQRVTLRCSPRSGDLSVYWYQQSLDQGLQFLIQYYNGEERAKGNILERFSAQQFPDLHSELNLSSLELGDSALYFCASSESDSNTDTHFGDGTRLSIL.

The CDR3 spells CASSIAMTAYNEQFF. The CDR3 region has the DNA TGTGCCAGTAGTATAGCTATGACAGCCTACAATGAGCAGTTCTTC. The rearrangement links TRBV11-1 to TRBJ2-1; TRBD1 might be the D (5 bases). CDR1 and CDR2 (germline): SGHAT, FQDESV (reference sequence). The CDR3 spans 15 residues. Trimming cost V 9 bases and J 2 bases, with 17 bases left between them.

This chain links TRBV2 with TRBJ2-1; weak D call: TRBD2 (6 bases). V was cut by 6 bases and J by 8 bases, with 23 bases left in between. Per germline, CDR1 SNHLY and CDR2 FYNNEI. This CDR3 is 16 amino acids long. For the CDR3, the DNA is TGTGCCAGCAGCTTAAAAAAACGCGGGGAGAGCGATGAGCAGTTCTTC. It translates to CASSLKKRGESDEQFF.

Remarks on this clonotype: An end of the junction does not agree with germline; a read error may underlie this. J is TRBJ2-5 and V is TRBV11-3; a weak D match, TRBD2 (6 bases). The V gene's germline CDR1 is SGHNT and CDR2 YENEEA. The CDR3 runs to 14 residues. CDR3 sequence (DNA): TGTGCCACCAGCATAGGTCTGGAGGGAGAGACCCAGTACTTC. Protein product: CATSIGLEGETQYF.

The rearrangement links TRBV7-2 to TRBJ1-2; D not certain. V lost 2 bases and J lost 11, with 24 bases in between. The CDR3 sequence is 16 residues long. Germline CDR1 and CDR2: SGHTA and FQGNSA. The CDR3 DNA follows: TGTGCCAGCAGCTTACGGGAAGGTGGCTTGACGTATGATTACACCTTC. Its translation is CASSLREGGLTYDYTF.

This chain connects TRBV2 to TRBJ2-1; TRBD2 agrees at 9 bases. The CDR3 is 14 amino acids. V lost 1 base to trimming and J lost 6 bases; unmatched junction nucleotides: 1. Per germline, CDR1 SNHLY and CDR2 FYNNEI. CDR3 sequence: CASSEGSGGNEQFF. CDR3 DNA sequence: TGTGCCAGCAGTGAAGGTAGCGGGGGCAATGAGCAGTTCTTC.

The V call is TRBV7-3, the J call TRBJ1-1, with D possibly being TRBD1 (5 bases). The CDR3 runs 15 residues. Germline V gene lookup returns CDR1 SGHTA and CDR2 FQGTGA. Trimming took off 5 bases at V and 1 base at J, with 14 bases between the two ends. CDR3 coding DNA: TGTGCCAGCAGCGGGTTTGGGGGGGGGAACACTGAAGCTTTCTTT. Translation gives CASSGFGGGNTEAFF.

This clonotype was counted only a few times. No conserved phenylalanine or tryptophan is present at the end of the CDR3, so a read error is the likely explanation. The DNA is omitted, as the CDR3 cannot be located on it reliably, and the CDR3 follows TCRdb's listing. V and J are TRBV9 and TRBJ2-1; TRBD2 was called by the table and not checked on the DNA. The CDR3 totals 13 residues, both ends included. Germline V gene lookup returns CDR1 SGDLS and CDR2 YYNGEE. The CDR3 is CASSDGLADTDTL.

This clonotype was recorded a few times. The rearrangement uses TRBV15 and TRBJ1-5, with a weak D call TRBD1 (5 bases). Germline loops: CDR1 LNHNV, CDR2 YYDKDF (reference sequence). V lost 3 bases to trimming and J lost 0 bases, with 9 bases between them. This CDR3 is built from 15 residues. CDR3 amino acids: CATSSDRNSNQPQHF. Here the CDR3 DNA reads TGTGCCACCAGCAGCGACAGAAATAGCAATCAGCCCCAGCATTTT. Together with reference TRBV15 and TRBJ1-5, the CDR3 gives the full variable domain: DAMVIQNPRYQVTQFGKPVTLSCSQTLNHNVMYWYQQKSSQAPKLLFHYYDKDFNNEADTPDNFQSRRPNTSFCFLDIRSPGLGDTAMYLCATSSDRNSNQPQHFGDGTRLSIL.

This clonotype showed up just once. The chain employs TRBV7-9 and TRBJ2-6; 10 positions match TRBD2. V lost 3 bases, J lost 13 bases, and 15 bases stayed unmatched. Germline assignment: CDR1 SEHNR and CDR2 FQNEAQ (reference sequence). There are 17 residues in the CDR3. This chain's CDR3 is CASSFQRSGGGDKVLTF. The CDR3 DNA reads TGTGCCAGCAGCTTTCAGAGAAGCGGGGGGGGCGACAAGGTCCTGACTTTC. The complete variable domain, with remaining parts taken from reference TRBV7-9 and TRBJ2-6, reads DTGVSQNPRHKITKRGQNVTFRCDPISEHNRLYWYRQTLGQGPEFLTYFQNEAQLEKSRLLSDRFSAERPKGSFSTLEIQRTEQGDSAMYLCASSFQRSGGGDKVLTFGAGSRLTVL.

V is TRBV5-5 and J is TRBJ2-5, with D possibly being TRBD1 (6 bases). Germline V lookup: CDR1 SGHKS, CDR2 YYEKEE (reference sequence). The CDR3 sequence is 15 residues long. Trimming left V 2 bases short and J 3 bases short, with 14 bases between. CDR3 DNA sequence: TGTGCCAGCAGCTTACATCCAGGGACAAAAGAGACCCAGTACTTC. Translating gives CASSLHPGTKETQYF.

As regards this clonotype: Mismatch with germline at one junction end may stem from a read error. The V and J genes are TRBV7-9 and TRBJ2-1; TRBD1 aligns across 9 bases. The CDR3 totals 15 residues. CDR1 is SEHNR, CDR2 FQNEAQ, per germline (reference sequence). For the CDR3, the DNA is TGTGCCACCAGCAGAGTAAGACAGGGGGGGAATGAGGAGTTCTTC. It codes for CATSRVRQGGNEEFF.

This chain links TRBV7-8 with TRBJ2-1; no firm D call. V was cut by 1 base and J by 8 bases, with 18 bases left in between. The CDR3 runs 16 residues. The V gene's germline CDR1 is SGHVS and CDR2 FQNEAQ. The CDR3, as DNA: TGTGCCAGCAGCTTAGAGAGAAGCCCGGGTACGGATGAGCAGTTCTTC. Its translation: CASSLERSPGTDEQFF.

This rearrangement joins TRBV24-1 to TRBJ1-2; no definite D call. The CDR3 totals 14 residues. The V end lost 4 bases, the J end lost 1 base, and 9 bases lay between the germline ends. Germline V gene sequence: CDR1 KGHDR, CDR2 SFDVKD. The CDR3: CATSDPTYNYGYTF. In nucleotides, the CDR3 is TGTGCCACCAGTGACCCGACTTATAACTATGGCTACACCTTC.

As for this clonotype: A much bigger clone sits one base away, suggesting this may be a read error. The chain recombines TRBV5-6 with TRBJ2-1, with D hard to call. V dropped 4 bases and J dropped 2 bases, with 13 bases sitting between them. This CDR3 is 15 amino acids long. From germline, CDR1 is SGHDT and CDR2 YYEEEE. This CDR3 reads CASSMERRAYNEQFF. The CDR3, as DNA: TGTGCCAGCAGCATGGAGAGGAGAGCCTACAATGAGCAGTTCTTC. Using reference TRBV5-6 and TRBJ2-1 for the parts outside the CDR3, the full variable domain is DAGVTQSPTHLIKTRGQQVTLRCSPKSGHDTVSWYQQALGQGPQFIFQYYEEEERQRGNFPDRFSGHQFPNYSSELNVNALLLGDSALYLCASSMERRAYNEQFFGPGTRLTVL.

The genes are TRBV11-3 and TRBJ1-1; the D is unclear. This CDR3 contains 15 residues. Germline V gives CDR1 SGHNT, CDR2 YENEEA. V gave up 5 bases and J gave up 4 bases, with 17 bases separating them. The CDR3 loop is CASSLKHQSVTEAFF. The CDR3 DNA sequence: TGTGCCAGCAGCCTAAAGCATCAGTCGGTCACTGAAGCTTTCTTT.

This rearrangement joins TRBV7-8 to TRBJ2-1, with D tentatively TRBD2 (6 bases). CDR3 length: 16 residues. V dropped 1 base and J dropped 13 bases, with 23 bases sitting between them. Germline-derived CDR1 and CDR2 are SGHVS and FQNEAQ. Written as DNA, the CDR3 is TGTGCCAGCAGCTTAGGGGGAGGAACCGGTACGCAGTATCAGTTCTTC. Translated: CASSLGGGTGTQYQFF. The full variable domain, completed using reference TRBV7-8 and TRBJ2-1, is GAGVSQSPRYKVAKRGQDVALRCDPISGHVSLFWYQQALGQGPEFLTYFQNEAQLDKSGLPSDRFFAERPEGSVSTLKIQRTQQEDSAVYLCASSLGGGTGTQYQFFGPGTRLTVL.

The DNA of the CDR3 is TGTGCCAGCAGTTACATCGCAGGCGGAAGTGAAGCTTTCCAGTACGTC. As protein: CASSYIAGGSEAFQYV. The rearrangement joins TRBV2 to TRBJ2-7; D gene ambiguous. V was pared by 5 bases and J by 10 bases, with 27 bases between. CDR3 length equals 16 residues. CDR1 and CDR2 (germline): SNHLY, FYNNEI.

This clonotype was found once. The germline gene is not matched at one end of the junction; a read error may be the cause. The chain recombines TRBV7-6 with TRBJ2-3; 8 bases fit TRBD2. Germline-derived CDR1 and CDR2 are SGHVS and FNYEAQ. The CDR3 length is 14 residues. The CDR3 spells CASSLAASGSSTDF. The CDR3 DNA reads TGTGCCAGCAGCTTGGCCGCGAGCGGGAGCAGCACAGATTTT.

A word on this clonotype: The germline gene is not matched at one end of the junction; a read error may be the cause. The chain links TRBV7-8 to TRBJ2-3, with D tentatively TRBD1 or TRBD2 (5 bases each). The CDR3 contains 14 residues. Germline V lookup: CDR1 SGHVS, CDR2 FQNEAQ. CDR3 bases: TGTGCCAGCAGCTTAGCGGGACCTAATGCTACCCTCTACTTT. Residues: CASSLAGPNATLYF.

With regard to this clonotype: The CDR3 does not close with the conserved phenylalanine or tryptophan, likely indicating a read error. The DNA is omitted, as the CDR3 cannot be located on it reliably, and the CDR3 follows TCRdb's listing. This CDR3 is CASSIGSGAYKDELFV. The genes are TRBV19 and TRBJ2-1; the DNA was not compared with TRBD2, the D call given in the table. Germline CDR1 and CDR2: LNHDA and SQIVND (reference sequence). The CDR3 extends over 16 residues, inclusive of both ends.

This clonotype was recorded at least ten times. The V gene is TRBV5-6, the J gene TRBJ2-1; D unresolved. Germline V gene data show CDR1 as SGHDT and CDR2 as YYEEEE. The CDR3 length is 14 residues. V was pared by 6 bases and J by 3 bases, with 13 bases between. CDR3 region: CASTGGTIYNEQFF. The CDR3 DNA is TGTGCCAGCACTGGTGGCACTATCTACAATGAGCAGTTCTTC.

This clonotype was picked up one time. A read error may produce the germline difference seen at one junction end. Here the CDR3 reads CASSEGGGNGQDEGPF. The CDR3 coding sequence is TGTGCCAGCAGCGAGGGGGGCGGAAACGGTCAGGATGAGGGGCCCTTC. The V call is TRBV2, the J call TRBJ2-1, with D perhaps matching TRBD1 or TRBD2 (6 bases each). CDR1 SNHLY and CDR2 FYNNEI come from the germline V gene. CDR3 length: 16 amino acids.

About this clonotype: Germline and junction disagree at one end, which may indicate a read error. The J gene is TRBJ2-3, the V gene TRBV7-3; unclear D gene. Germline CDR1 reads SGHTA; CDR2 reads FQGTGA. The CDR3 sequence is 12 residues long. CDR3 amino acids: CASSFPPDTQYF. The CDR3 DNA reads as TGCGCCAGCAGCTTCCCGCCAGATACGCAGTATTTT.

V is TRBV5-6 and J is TRBJ2-3, with TRBD2 as a possible D gene (6 bases). V was clipped by 6 bases and J by 1 base, with 9 bases between them. Germline V lookup: CDR1 SGHDT, CDR2 YYEEEE. The CDR3 is 13 amino acids. As DNA, the CDR3 is TGTGCCAGCACCACGGGGGGCACAGATACGCAGTATTTT. Encoded protein: CASTTGGTDTQYF.

This clonotype was found a few times. The CDR3 coding sequence is TGTGCCAGGAACTGGGACAGGGGATACTACGAGCAGTACTTC. Protein sequence: CARNWDRGYYEQYF. The chain joins TRBV19 to TRBJ2-7; 10 nucleotides align to TRBD1. V lost 9 bases to trimming and J lost 3 bases; unmatched junction nucleotides: 8. The V gene's germline CDR1 is LNHDA and CDR2 SQIVND (reference sequence). The CDR3 is 14 residues long.

Comment on this clonotype: An end of the junction differs from the germline gene, which may be a read error. The chain recombines TRBV5-4 with TRBJ2-5; 7 bases map to TRBD2. The germline gives CDR1 SGHNT, CDR2 YYREEE (reference sequence). This CDR3 has 15 amino acids. DNA for the CDR3: TGTGCCGGCAGCTCTACTAGCGATGTCCAAGAGACCCAGTACTTC. This encodes CAGSSTSDVQETQYF.

V and J are TRBV19 and TRBJ2-5; D is unresolved. The germline gives CDR1 LNHDA, CDR2 SQIVND (reference sequence). Trimming shortened V by 9 bases and J by 0 bases, and 14 bases separated the two germline ends. There are 14 residues in the CDR3. The CDR3 region is CASSLVADQETQYF. CDR3 nucleotides: TGTGCCAGCAGCTTGGTGGCGGACCAAGAGACCCAGTACTTC.